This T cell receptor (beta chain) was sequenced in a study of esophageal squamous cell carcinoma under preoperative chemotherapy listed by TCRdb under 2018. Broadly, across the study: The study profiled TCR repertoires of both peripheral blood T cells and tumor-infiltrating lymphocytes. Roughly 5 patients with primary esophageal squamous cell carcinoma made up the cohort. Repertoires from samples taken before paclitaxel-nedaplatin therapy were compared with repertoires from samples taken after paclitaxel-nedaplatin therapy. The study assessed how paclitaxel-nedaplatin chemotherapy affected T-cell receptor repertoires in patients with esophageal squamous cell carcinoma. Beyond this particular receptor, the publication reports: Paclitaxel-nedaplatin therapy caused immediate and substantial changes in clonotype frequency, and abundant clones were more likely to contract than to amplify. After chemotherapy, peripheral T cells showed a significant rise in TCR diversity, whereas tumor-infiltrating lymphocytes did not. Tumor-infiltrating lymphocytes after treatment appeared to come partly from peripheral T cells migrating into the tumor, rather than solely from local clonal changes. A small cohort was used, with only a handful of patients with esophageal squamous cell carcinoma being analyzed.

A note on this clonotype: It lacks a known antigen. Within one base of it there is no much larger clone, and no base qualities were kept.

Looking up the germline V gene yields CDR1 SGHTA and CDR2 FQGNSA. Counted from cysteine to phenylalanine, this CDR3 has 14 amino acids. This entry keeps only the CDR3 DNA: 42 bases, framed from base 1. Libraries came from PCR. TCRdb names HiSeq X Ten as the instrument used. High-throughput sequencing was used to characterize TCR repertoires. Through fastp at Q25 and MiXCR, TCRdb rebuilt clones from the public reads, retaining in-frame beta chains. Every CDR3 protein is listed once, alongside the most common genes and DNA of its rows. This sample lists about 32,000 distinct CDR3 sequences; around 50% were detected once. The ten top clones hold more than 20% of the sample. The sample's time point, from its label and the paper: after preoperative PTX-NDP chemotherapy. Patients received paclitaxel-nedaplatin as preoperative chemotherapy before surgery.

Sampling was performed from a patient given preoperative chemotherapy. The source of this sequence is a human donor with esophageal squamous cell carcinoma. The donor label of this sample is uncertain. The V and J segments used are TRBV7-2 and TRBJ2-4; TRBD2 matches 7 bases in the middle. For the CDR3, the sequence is CAGSGVGGAGIQYF. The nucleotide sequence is TGTGCGGGCAGCGGGGTGGGCGGGGCAGGGATTCAGTACTTC.